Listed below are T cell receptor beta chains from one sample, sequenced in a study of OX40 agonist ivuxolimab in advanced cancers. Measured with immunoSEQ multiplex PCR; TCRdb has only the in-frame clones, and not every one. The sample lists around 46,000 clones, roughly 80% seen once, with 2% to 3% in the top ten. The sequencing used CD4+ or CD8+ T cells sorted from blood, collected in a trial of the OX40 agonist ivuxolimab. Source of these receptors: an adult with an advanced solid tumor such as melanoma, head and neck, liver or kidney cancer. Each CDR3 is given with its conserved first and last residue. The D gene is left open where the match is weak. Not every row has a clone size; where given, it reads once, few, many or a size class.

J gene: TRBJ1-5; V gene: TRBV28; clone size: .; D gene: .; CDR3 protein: CASSLLKRYSNQPQHF; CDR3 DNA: TGTGCCAGCAGTTTACTTAAGCGGTATAGCAATCAGCCCCAGCATTTT
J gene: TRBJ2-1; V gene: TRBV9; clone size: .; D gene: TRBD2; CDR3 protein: CASSVDLAGVNEQFF; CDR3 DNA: TGTGCCAGCAGCGTAGATCTAGCGGGGGTCAATGAGCAGTTCTTC
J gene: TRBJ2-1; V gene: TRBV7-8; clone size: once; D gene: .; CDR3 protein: CASSLVDGSVEQFF; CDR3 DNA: TGTGCCAGCAGCTTAGTTGATGGATCTGTTGAGCAGTTCTTC
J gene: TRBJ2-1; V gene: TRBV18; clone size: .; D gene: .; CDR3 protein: CASSAGTRTNEQFF; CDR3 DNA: TGTGCCAGCTCAGCAGGGACCAGGACCAATGAGCAGTTCTTC
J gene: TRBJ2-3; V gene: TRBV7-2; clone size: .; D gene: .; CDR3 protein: CASSLSAWKGADTQYF; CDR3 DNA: TGTGCCAGCAGCTTATCAGCTTGGAAGGGGGCAGATACGCAGTATTTT
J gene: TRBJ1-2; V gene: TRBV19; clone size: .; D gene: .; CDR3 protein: CASSSGGTLYGYTF; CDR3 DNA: TGTGCCAGTAGTAGTGGGGGGACTCTTTATGGCTACACCTTC
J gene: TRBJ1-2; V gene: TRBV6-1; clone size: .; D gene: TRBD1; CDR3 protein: CASEGAGYTF; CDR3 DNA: TGTGCCAGCGAGGGGGCTGGCTACACCTTC
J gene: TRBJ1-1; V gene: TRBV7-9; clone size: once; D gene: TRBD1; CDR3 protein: CASSSGQGNTEAFF; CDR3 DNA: TGTGCCAGCAGCTCAGGACAGGGGAACACTGAAGCTTTCTTT
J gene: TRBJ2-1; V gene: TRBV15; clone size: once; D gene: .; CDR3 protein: CATSRDPGYEQFF; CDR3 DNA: TGTGCCACCAGCAGAGATCCGGGCTATGAGCAGTTCTTC
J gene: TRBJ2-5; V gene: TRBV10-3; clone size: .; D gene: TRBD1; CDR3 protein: CAIREGTGGMETQYF; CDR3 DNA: TGTGCCATCAGAGAAGGGACAGGGGGCATGGAGACCCAGTACTTC
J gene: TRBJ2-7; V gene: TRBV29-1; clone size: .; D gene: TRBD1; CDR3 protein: CSVWGVGTGDSREQYF; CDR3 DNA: TGCAGCGTTTGGGGGGTGGGGACAGGAGACTCTCGCGAGCAGTACTTC
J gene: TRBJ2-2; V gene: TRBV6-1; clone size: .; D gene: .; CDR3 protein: CAGSEPGHNTGELFF; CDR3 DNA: TGTGCCGGCAGTGAACCGGGACACAACACCGGGGAGCTGTTTTTT
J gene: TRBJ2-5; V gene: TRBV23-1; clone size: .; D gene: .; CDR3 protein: CASSRDFSFLETQYF; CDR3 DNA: TGCGCCAGCAGTCGGGACTTCTCATTCTTGGAGACCCAGTACTTC
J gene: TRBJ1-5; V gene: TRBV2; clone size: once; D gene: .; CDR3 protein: CASTFRGGSNQPQHF; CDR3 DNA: TGTGCCAGCACCTTCAGGGGTGGTAGCAATCAGCCCCAGCATTTT
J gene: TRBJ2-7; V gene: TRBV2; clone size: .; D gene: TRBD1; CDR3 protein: CANSATGGGSYEQYF; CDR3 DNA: TGTGCCAACAGCGCCACAGGGGGCGGCTCCTACGAGCAGTACTTC
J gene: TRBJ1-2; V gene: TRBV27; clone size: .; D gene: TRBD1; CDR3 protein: CASSSGTVYGYTF; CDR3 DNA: TGTGCCAGCAGTTCCGGGACAGTCTATGGCTACACCTTC
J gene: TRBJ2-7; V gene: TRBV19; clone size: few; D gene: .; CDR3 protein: CASSLTSSYEQYF; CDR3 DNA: TGTGCCAGTAGTTTAACTAGCTCCTACGAGCAGTACTTC
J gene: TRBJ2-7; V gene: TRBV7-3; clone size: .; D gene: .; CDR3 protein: CASSGTGYEQYF; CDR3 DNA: TGTGCCAGCAGCGGGACTGGCTACGAGCAGTACTTC
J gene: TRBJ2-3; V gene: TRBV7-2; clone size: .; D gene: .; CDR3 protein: CASSRLVRDTQYF; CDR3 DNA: TGTGCCAGCAGCCGACTAGTTAGGGATACGCAGTATTTT
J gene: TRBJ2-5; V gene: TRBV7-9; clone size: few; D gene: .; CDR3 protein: CASSNGVGARGETQYF; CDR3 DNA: TGTGCCAGCAGCAACGGGGTGGGGGCGAGGGGCGAGACCCAGTACTTC
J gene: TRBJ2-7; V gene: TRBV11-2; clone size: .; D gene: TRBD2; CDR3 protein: CASSLGGLGTRMFEQYF; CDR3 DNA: TGTGCCAGCAGCTTAGGTGGATTGGGGACTAGGATGTTCGAGCAGTACTTC
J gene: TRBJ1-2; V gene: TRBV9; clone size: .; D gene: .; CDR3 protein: CASSSRLGGYGYTF; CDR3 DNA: TGTGCCAGCAGCTCCCGCCTAGGGGGCTATGGCTACACCTTC
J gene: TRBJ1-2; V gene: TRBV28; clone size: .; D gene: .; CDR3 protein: CASTPSIGGLSGYTF; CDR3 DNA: TGTGCCAGCACCCCTTCGATCGGGGGGCTTAGTGGCTACACCTTC
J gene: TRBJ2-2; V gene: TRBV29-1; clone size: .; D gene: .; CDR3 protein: CSVAVGGAGTGELFF; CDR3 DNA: TGCAGCGTAGCGGTCGGAGGGGCCGGCACCGGGGAGCTGTTTTTT
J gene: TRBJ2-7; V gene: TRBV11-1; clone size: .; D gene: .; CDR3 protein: CASSLGPAGEQYF; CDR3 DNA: TGTGCCAGCAGCTTAGGGCCGGCCGGCGAGCAGTACTTC
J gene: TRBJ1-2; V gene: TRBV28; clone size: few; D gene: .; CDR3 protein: CASTATDYGYTF; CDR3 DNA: TGTGCCAGCACCGCGACGGACTATGGCTACACCTTC
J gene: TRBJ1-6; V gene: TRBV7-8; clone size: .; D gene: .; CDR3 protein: CASSSGGFYNSPLHF; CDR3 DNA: TGTGCCAGCAGCTCGGGGGGTTTCTATAATTCACCCCTCCACTTT
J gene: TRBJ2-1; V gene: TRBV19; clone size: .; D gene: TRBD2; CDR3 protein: CASSIEGTSGRAGEQFF; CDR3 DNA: TGTGCCAGTAGTATAGAGGGGACTAGCGGGAGGGCCGGTGAGCAGTTCTTC
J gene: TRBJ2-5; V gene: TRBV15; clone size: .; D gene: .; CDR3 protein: CATSRDWQMIETQYF; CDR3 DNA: TGTGCCACCAGCAGAGATTGGCAGATGATAGAGACCCAGTACTTC
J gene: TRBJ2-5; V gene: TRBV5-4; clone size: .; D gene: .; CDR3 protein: CASSLGQRVGTQYF; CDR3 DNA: TGTGCCAGCAGCTTGGGACAGAGAGTCGGGACCCAGTACTTC
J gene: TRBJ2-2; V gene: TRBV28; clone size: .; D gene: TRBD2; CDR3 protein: CASSRYSSGRLAGELFF; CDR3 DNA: TGTGCCAGCAGTCGCTACTCTAGCGGGAGATTGGCCGGGGAGCTGTTTTTT
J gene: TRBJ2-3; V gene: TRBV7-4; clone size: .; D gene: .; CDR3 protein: CASSKIFSTDTQYF; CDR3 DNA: TGTGCCAGCAGCAAGATTTTTAGCACAGATACGCAGTATTTT
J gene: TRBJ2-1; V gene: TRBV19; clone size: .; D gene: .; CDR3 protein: CASSLQGSYNEQFF; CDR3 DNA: TGTGCCAGTAGTCTCCAGGGTTCCTACAATGAGCAGTTCTTC
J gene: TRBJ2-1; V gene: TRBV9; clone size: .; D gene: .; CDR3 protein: CASSVEVYSYNEQFF; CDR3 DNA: TGTGCCAGCAGCGTAGAGGTATACTCCTACAATGAGCAGTTCTTC
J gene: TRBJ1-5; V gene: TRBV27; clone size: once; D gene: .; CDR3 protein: CASSTYSDQPQHF; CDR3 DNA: TGTGCCAGCAGTACCTATTCCGATCAGCCCCAGCATTTT
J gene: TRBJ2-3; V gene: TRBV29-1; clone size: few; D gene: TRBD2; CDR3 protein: CSVEGAGAQYF; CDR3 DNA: TGCAGCGTTGAAGGGGCGGGGGCGCAGTATTTT
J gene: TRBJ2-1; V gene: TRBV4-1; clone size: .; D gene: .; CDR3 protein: CASSQDTFGANYNEQFF; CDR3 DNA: TGCGCCAGCAGCCAAGACACCTTTGGAGCTAACTACAATGAGCAGTTCTTC
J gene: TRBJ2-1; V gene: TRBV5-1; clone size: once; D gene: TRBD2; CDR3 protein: CASRPPGLAAGFSYNEQFF; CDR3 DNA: TGCGCCAGCAGACCGCCGGGACTAGCGGCGGGTTTCTCCTACAATGAGCAGTTCTTC
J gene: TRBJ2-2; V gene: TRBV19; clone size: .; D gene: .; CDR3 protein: CASSLVRNTGELFF; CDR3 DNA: TGTGCCAGTAGTTTGGTTCGGAACACCGGGGAGCTGTTTTTT
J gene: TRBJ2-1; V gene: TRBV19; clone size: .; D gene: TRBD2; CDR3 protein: CASFGTSGTSSYNEQFF; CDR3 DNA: TGTGCCAGTTTCGGGACTAGCGGGACGTCCTCCTACAATGAGCAGTTCTTC
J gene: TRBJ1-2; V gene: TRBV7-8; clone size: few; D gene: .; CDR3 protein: CAIPGYTF; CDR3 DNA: TGTGCAATCCCGGGCTACACCTTC
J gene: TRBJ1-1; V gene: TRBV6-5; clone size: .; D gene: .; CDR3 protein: CASSQNRDTEAFF; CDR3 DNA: TGTGCCAGCAGCCAAAACCGGGACACTGAAGCTTTCTTT
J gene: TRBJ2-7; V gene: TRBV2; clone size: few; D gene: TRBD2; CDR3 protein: CASRMKGGDEQYF; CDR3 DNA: TGTGCCAGCAGAATGAAGGGAGGGGACGAGCAGTACTTC
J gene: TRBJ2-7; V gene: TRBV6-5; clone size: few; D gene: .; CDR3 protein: CASSYSMNRPYEQYF; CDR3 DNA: TGTGCCAGCAGTTACTCGATGAACAGGCCCTACGAGCAGTACTTC
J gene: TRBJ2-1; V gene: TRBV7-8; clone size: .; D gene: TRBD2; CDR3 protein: CASSLREQGEQFF; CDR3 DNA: TGTGCCAGCAGCTTGCGGGAGCAAGGTGAGCAGTTCTTC
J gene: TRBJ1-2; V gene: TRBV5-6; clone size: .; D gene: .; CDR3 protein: CASSLVQGYGYTF; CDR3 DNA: TGTGCCAGCAGCTTGGTGCAGGGGTATGGCTACACCTTC
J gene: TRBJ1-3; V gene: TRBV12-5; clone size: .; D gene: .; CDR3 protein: CASGLTGGGNTIYF; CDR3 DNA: TGTGCTAGTGGTTTGACCGGGGGTGGAAACACCATATATTTT
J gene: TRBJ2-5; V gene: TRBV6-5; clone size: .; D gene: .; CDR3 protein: CASSYSGPLETQYF; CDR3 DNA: TGTGCCAGCAGTTACTCGGGACCCCTTGAGACCCAGTACTTC
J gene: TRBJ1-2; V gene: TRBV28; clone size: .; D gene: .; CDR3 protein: CASRYERHYGYTF; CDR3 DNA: TGTGCCAGCAGGTATGAAAGACACTATGGCTACACCTTC
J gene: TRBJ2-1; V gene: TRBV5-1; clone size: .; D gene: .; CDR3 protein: CASSLGRGADEQFF; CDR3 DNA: TGCGCCAGCAGCTTGGGGAGGGGCGCCGATGAGCAGTTCTTC